The subject of this entry is one T cell receptor beta chain. Its antigen is undetermined. The sample belongs to a study of immune evolution from preneoplasia to lung adenocarcinoma. Across the study: HLA loss of heterozygosity: about 7% AIS, about 15% MIA, around 35% ADC, none AAH. Overall study findings and caveats: Clonality was highest in normal lung, lower in later-stage lesions apparently. From normal lung to invasive adenocarcinoma, top clone frequencies appeared to decrease.

TCRdb's table, derived via immunoSEQ multiplex PCR, lists solely in-frame clones and lacks some. The profile shows over 9,500 clones, 70% to 90% of them singletons. The receptor comes from a person between 65 and 80 years old with invasive lung adenocarcinoma. Some clones in this sample may be carry-over from other donors' samples. Sequencing was done on a sample of FFPE invasive lung adenocarcinoma tissue.

This chain's CDR3 is CSVGPQGTNTGELFF. CDR3 coding DNA: TGCAGCGTTGGGCCGCAGGGGACCAACACCGGGGAGCTGTTTTTT. The V and J genes are TRBV29-1 and TRBJ2-2, with a tentative D call TRBD1 (6 bases). Per the germline V gene, CDR1 is SQVTM and CDR2 is ANQGSEA. The V gene lost 4 bases and the J gene lost 2 bases, with 14 bases spanning the gap. This CDR3 is 15 amino acids long.